Presented here are 5 T cell receptor beta chains from one specimen sequenced in a study of beta chain features in type 1 diabetes. These receptors' antigens are unknown. The whole isolated RNA underwent reverse transcription, so sequencing captured expressed TCRB transcripts. TCRdb's copy holds only in-frame clones and misses some; the assay was immunoSEQ multiplex PCR. The sample contains about 700,000 clones, roughly 13% of which appear only once. Findings and caveats of the study: Among patients with Type 1 diabetes, TCRB CDR3s were moderately but significantly shorter in every one of the four CD4+ subsets.

The specimen sequenced was naive CD4+ T cells from blood. The receptors shown here come from a man aged 18 to 29 with type 1 diabetes.

On this clone itself: Other DNA sequences from this sample encode an identical CDR3 as well. The chain uses TRBV5-1 and TRBJ1-1, with D maybe TRBD1 (6 bases). Between the trimmed V and J ends, which lost 0 bases and 2 bases, there was a span of 8 bases. This CDR3 contains 14 residues. Germline V gene sequence: CDR1 SGHRS, CDR2 YFSETQ. The CDR3 nucleotides are TGCGCCAGCAGCTTGGGGACAGCAAACACTGAAGCTTTCTTT. Translating gives CASSLGTANTEAFF.

The rearrangement joins TRBV7-6 to TRBJ2-5, with 9 positions matching TRBD2. Germline V gene sequence: CDR1 SGHVS, CDR2 FNYEAQ. J lost 5 bases, V lost 6 bases, and 7 bases had no gene match. The CDR3 contains 14 residues. The CDR3 protein is CASSSSGVRETQYF. Written as DNA, the CDR3 is TGTGCCAGCAGTTCTAGCGGGGTCCGGGAGACCCAGTACTTC.

The V gene is TRBV28, the J gene TRBJ2-1; TRBD2 matches at 9 bases. Looked up from germline, CDR1 is MDHEN and CDR2 is SYDVKM. The CDR3 is made up of 15 amino acids. Germline trimming cut 7 bases from V and 4 bases from J; bases unmatched to any gene: 8. The CDR3 DNA sequence: TGTGCCAGCACCGCCGCGGGGGGGACGTACAATGAGCAGTTCTTC. Protein: CASTAAGGTYNEQFF. The entire variable domain, with the rest obtained from reference TRBV28 and TRBJ2-1, is as follows: DVKVTQSSRYLVKRTGEKVFLECVQDMDHENMFWYRQDPGLGLRLIYFSYDVKMKEKGDIPEGYSVSREKKERFSLILESASTNQTSMYLCASTAAGGTYNEQFFGPGTRLTVL.

The chain is built from TRBV7-9 and TRBJ2-1; 9 nucleotides agree with TRBD2. Germline CDR1 is SEHNR and CDR2 is FQNEAQ (reference sequence). The CDR3 is 15 residues long. The trim removed 7 bases at V and 4 bases at J, leaving 8 bases unmatched. This CDR3 reads CASTVSSGTYNEQFF. The CDR3, as DNA: TGTGCCAGCACCGTATCTAGCGGGACTTACAATGAGCAGTTCTTC.

The V gene is TRBV30, the J gene TRBJ1-4, with 10 positions matching TRBD1. The J segment lost 8 bases and the V segment lost 3 bases, leaving 6 bases of the junction unmatched. CDR3 length: 14 residues. Germline values: CDR1 GTSNPN, CDR2 SVGIG (reference sequence). The CDR3 DNA reads TGTGCCTGGAGGTTGACAGGGGGCAGAGAAAAACTGTTTTTT. Translation: CAWRLTGGREKLFF.